The T cell receptor beta chain under discussion was sequenced for a study of blood T cell repertoires in COVID-19. Study as a whole: Donors in the United States, Italy and Spain gave samples during acute or convalescent COVID-19. PBMCs, B-cell-depleted T cells, or T cells provided the cDNA or gDNA that made up the material.

Original data processing: Reference gene primer amplification gave nucleated cell count estimates. Assay: immunoSEQ multiplex PCR; the TCRdb copy retains only in-frame clones and omits some. The DNA was the basis for D and trimming; V, J and clone size are from that table. The sample holds about 130,000 clones; around 89% are singletons and the top ten take around 4.5%. The CDR3 is 15 amino acids. CDR1 is MDHEN and CDR2 is SYDVKM in the germline V gene. Germline trimming cut 3 bases from V and 5 bases from J; bases unmatched to any gene: 9. Seattle's cohort entered during active infection and was followed longitudinally.

This chain uses TRBV28 with TRBJ2-7, with 8 bases lining up with TRBD1. The TCR sequence derives from a man aged 60-69 years with COVID-19, enrolled during active disease. Sequencing input: peripheral blood. Here the CDR3 reads CASSFRGRIDHEQYF. CDR3 bases: TGTGCCAGCAGTTTCAGGGGGCGCATCGACCACGAGCAGTACTTC.